Here is one T cell receptor beta chain with its context. As yet, its antigen is unknown. The sample belongs to a study of monozygotic twins with inflammatory bowel disease. Using the 5' RACE reads, TCRdb records one entry per CDR3 protein without DNA. Recorded for this sample: about 350,000 distinct CDR3 sequences. General observations from the study: T cell subtypes that differed could not be told apart. Patients received differing immunosuppressive treatments, which may have added variability to their repertoires.

The germline V gene encodes CDR1 SGHTA and CDR2 FQGNSA. This CDR3 is built from 15 residues. The sequence came from a human donor with ulcerative colitis or Crohn's disease, or a healthy co-twin of an affected twin (not recorded which). Sequenced sample: blood. J is TRBJ2-5 and V is TRBV7-2. The CDR3: CASSLVDQTQETQYF.